This TCR beta chain originates from a study of cytomegalovirus exposure and HLA in healthy donors. Study-wide context: Among the approximately 400 genotyped donors, approximately 82% were placed in the Caucasian-associated ancestry cluster.

PCR employed 60 Vbeta and 13 Jbeta primers. Produced via immunoSEQ multiplex PCR; TCRdb's table is partial and in-frame only. The table lists 110,000 to 150,000 clones, almost 85% of them singletons. Healthy bone marrow donors made up the cohort. Trimming left V 7 bases short and J 7 bases short, with 11 bases between. Germline values: CDR1 MNHEY, CDR2 SVGAGI. CDR3 size: 12 residues. General study points: In a later analysis, TCR beta V- and J-gene trimming showed a link to a missense DCLRE1C variant.

As for this clone: Its antigen is unknown.

The genes are TRBV6-5 and TRBJ2-1; TRBD2 is a possible D gene (6 bases). The receptor's source is a middle-aged woman in good health and CMV-seronegative. The specimen was PBMCs. CDR3 in DNA: TGTGCCAGCACCCGACTAGATAATGAGCAGTTCTTC. It codes for CASTRLDNEQFF.